In this sample, the clone carrying this T cell receptor (beta chain) turned up a few times. What it binds is unknown. These data are taken from a study of identical twins' blood T cells. Broader study findings: Twins reportedly had markedly more similar V usage than unrelated donors, even among out-of-frame TCRbeta clonotypes.

V was clipped by 5 bases and J by 6 bases, with 11 bases between them. Germline V gene sequence: CDR1 LGHDT, CDR2 YNNKEL (reference sequence). The CDR3 sequence is 14 residues long. TCRdb analysed the 5' RACE reads with MiXCR anew, one entry per CDR3 protein. The sample carries a few hundred thousand distinct CDR3 sequences, about 28% recorded once. The chain couples TRBV3-1 to TRBJ1-6; D may be TRBD1 (5 bases). This clonotype originated in a woman aged 18-49 years in good health. The sequenced material came from PBMCs. This CDR3 reads CASSDTGINSPLHF. The CDR3 region has the DNA TGTGCCAGCAGCGACACAGGAATTAATTCACCCCTCCACTTT.